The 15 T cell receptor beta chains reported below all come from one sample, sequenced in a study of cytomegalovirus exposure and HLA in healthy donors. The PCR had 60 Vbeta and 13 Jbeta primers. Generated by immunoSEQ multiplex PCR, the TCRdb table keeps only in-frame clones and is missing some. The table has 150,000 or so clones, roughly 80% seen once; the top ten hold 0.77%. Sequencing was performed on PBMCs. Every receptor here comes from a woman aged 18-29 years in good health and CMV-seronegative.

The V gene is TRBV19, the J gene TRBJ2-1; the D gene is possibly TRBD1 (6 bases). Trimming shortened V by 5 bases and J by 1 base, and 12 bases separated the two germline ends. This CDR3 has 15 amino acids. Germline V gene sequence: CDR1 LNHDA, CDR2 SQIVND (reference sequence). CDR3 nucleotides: TGTGCCAGTAGTTCCAGGGGCGGATCCTACAATGAGCAGTTCTTC. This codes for CASSSRGGSYNEQFF.

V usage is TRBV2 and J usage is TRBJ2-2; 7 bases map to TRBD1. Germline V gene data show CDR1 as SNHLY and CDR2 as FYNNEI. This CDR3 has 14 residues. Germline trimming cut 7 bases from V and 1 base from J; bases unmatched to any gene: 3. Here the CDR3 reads CASTRDRNTGELFF. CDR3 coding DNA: TGTGCCAGCACCCGGGACAGGAACACCGGGGAGCTGTTTTTT.

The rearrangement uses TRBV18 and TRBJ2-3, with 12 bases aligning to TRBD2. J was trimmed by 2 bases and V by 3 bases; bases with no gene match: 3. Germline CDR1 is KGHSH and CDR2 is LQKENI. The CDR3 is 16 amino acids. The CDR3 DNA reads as TGTGCCAGCTCACCCAGACTAGCGGGGGCCACAGATACGCAGTATTTT. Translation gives CASSPRLAGATDTQYF.

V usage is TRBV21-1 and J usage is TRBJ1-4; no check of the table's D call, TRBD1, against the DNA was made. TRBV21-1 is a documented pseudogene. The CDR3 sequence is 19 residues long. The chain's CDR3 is CASSERRGRRISTNEKLFF. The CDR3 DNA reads TGTGCCAGCAGCGAGAGGAGGGGGCGAAGAATTTCAACTAATGAAAAACTGTTTTTT.

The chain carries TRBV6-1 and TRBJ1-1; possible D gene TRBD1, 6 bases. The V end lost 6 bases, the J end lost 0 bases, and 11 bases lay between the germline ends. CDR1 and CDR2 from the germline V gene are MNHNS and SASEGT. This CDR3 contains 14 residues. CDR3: CASSQDRLNTEAFF. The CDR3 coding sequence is TGTGCCAGCAGCCAAGACAGGCTGAACACTGAAGCTTTCTTT.

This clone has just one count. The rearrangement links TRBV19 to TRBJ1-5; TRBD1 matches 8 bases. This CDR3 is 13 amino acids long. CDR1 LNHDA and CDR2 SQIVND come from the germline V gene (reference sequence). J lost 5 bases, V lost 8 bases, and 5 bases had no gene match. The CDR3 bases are TGTGCCAGTTCCAGGGGGCGCGATCAGCCCCAGCATTTT. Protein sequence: CASSRGRDQPQHF.

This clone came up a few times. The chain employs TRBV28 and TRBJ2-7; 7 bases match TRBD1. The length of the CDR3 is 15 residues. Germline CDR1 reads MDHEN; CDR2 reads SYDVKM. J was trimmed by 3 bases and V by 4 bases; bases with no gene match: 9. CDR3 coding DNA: TGTGCCAGCAGTTCTCAGAGGGACAGTATCTACGAGCAGTACTTC. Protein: CASSSQRDSIYEQYF.

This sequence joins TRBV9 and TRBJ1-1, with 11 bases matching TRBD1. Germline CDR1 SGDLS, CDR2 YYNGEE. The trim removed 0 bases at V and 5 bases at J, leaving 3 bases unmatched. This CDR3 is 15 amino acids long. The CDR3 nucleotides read TGTGCCAGCAGCGTAGGGGACAGGGGGGGAACTGAAGCTTTCTTT. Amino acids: CASSVGDRGGTEAFF.

CDR3 sequence: CASSTDRGSWEQYF. CDR3 DNA sequence: TGTGCCAGTAGTACCGACAGGGGGTCGTGGGAGCAGTACTTC. The chain is built from TRBV19 and TRBJ2-7; 9 nucleotides line up with TRBD1. The CDR3 spans 14 residues. V trimming: 4 bases; J trimming: 7 bases; junction bases outside the gene matches: 8. Germline assignment: CDR1 LNHDA and CDR2 SQIVND (reference sequence).

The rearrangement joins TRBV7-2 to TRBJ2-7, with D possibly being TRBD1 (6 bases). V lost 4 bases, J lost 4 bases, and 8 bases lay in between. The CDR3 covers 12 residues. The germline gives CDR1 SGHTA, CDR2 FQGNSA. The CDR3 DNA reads TGTGCCAGCAGCTCCACAGGGTACGAGCAGTACTTC. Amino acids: CASSSTGYEQYF.

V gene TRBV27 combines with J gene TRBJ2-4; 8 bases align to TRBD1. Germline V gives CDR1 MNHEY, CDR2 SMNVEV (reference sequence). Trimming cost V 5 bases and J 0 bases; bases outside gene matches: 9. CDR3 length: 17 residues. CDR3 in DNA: TGTGCCAGCAGTCCTTCTTGGGACAGGCTAGCCAAAAACATTCAGTACTTC. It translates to CASSPSWDRLAKNIQYF.

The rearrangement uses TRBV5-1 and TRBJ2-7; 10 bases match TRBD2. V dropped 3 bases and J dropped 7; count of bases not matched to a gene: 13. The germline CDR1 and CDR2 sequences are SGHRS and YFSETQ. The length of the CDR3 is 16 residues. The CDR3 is CASSWGLAGVRGEQYF. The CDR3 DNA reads TGCGCCAGCAGCTGGGGGCTAGCGGGAGTGCGCGGGGAGCAGTACTTC.

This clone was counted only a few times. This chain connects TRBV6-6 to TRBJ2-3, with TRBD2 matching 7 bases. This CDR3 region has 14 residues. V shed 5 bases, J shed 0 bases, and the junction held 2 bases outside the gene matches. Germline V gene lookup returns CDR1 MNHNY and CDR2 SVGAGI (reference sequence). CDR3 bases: TGTGCCAGCAGTCTAGCGGAGAGCACAGATACGCAGTATTTT. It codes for CASSLAESTDTQYF.

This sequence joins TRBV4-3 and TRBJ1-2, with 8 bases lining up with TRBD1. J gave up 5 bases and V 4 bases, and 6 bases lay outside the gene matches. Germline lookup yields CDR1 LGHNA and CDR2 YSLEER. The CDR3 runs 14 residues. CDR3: CASSPAGQGYGYTF. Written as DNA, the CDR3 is TGCGCCAGCAGCCCAGCCGGACAGGGTTATGGCTACACCTTC.

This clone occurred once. CDR3 nucleotide sequence: TGTGCCAGCAGTTCGTCGGGAGTACGGTACAATGAGCAGTTCTTC. Translating gives CASSSSGVRYNEQFF. The V and J genes are TRBV27 and TRBJ2-1; weak D call: TRBD2 (6 bases). Germline V gene sequence: CDR1 MNHEY, CDR2 SMNVEV (reference sequence). This CDR3 region has 15 residues. V was trimmed by 4 bases and J by 4 bases, leaving 14 bases between them.